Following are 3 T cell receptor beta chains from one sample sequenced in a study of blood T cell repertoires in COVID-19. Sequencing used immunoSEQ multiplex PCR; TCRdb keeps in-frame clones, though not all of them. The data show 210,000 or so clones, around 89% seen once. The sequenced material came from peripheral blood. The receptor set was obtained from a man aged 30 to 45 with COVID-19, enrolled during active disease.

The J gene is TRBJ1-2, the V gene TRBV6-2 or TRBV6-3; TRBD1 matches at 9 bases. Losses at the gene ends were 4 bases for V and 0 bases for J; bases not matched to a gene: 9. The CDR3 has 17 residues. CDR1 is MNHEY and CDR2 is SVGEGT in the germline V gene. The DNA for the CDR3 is TGTGCCAGCAGTTCCTGGACAGGGGTTTTCCCTAACTATGGCTACACCTTC. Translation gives CASSSWTGVFPNYGYTF.

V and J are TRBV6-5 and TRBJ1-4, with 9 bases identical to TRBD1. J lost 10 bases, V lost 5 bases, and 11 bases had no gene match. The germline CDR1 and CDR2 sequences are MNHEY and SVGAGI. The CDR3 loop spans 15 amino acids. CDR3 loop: CASSPGGQGLGKLFF. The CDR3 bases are TGTGCCAGCAGTCCCGGGGGACAGGGTTTGGGAAAACTGTTTTTT.

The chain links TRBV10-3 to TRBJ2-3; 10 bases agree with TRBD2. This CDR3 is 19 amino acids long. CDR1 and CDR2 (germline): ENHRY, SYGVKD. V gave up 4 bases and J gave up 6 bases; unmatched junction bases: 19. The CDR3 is CAISGPSGRSREERDTQYF. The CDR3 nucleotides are TGTGCCATCAGTGGACCTAGCGGGAGATCTAGGGAAGAACGGGATACGCAGTATTTT.